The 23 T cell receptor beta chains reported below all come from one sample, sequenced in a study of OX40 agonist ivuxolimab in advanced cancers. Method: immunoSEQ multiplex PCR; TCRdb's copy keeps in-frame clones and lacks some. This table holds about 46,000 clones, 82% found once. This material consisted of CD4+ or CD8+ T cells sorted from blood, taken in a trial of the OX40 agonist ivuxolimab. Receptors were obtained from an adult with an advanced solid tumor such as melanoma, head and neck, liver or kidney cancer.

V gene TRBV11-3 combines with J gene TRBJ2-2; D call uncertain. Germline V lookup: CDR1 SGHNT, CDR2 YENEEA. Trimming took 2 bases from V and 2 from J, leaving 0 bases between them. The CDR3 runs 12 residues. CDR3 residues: CASSLNTGELFF. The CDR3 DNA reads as TGTGCCAGCAGCTTAAACACCGGGGAGCTGTTTTTT. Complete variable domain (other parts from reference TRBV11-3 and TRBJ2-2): EAGVVQSPRYKIIEKKQPVAFWCNPISGHNTLYWYLQNLGQGPELLIRYENEEAVDDSQLPKDRFSAERLKGVDSTLKIQPAELGDSAVYLCASSLNTGELFFGEGSRLTVL.

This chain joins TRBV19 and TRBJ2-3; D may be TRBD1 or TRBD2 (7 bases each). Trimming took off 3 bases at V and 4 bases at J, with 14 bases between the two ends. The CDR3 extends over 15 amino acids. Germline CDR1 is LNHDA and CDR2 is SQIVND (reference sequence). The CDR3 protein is CASSIGGGGADTQYF. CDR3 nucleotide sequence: TGTGCCAGTAGTATCGGGGGAGGGGGCGCAGATACGCAGTATTTT.

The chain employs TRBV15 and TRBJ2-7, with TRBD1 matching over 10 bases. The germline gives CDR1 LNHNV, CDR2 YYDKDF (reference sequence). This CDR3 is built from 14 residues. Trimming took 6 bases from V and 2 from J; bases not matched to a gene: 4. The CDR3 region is CATRKTGGPYEQYF. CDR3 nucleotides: TGTGCCACCAGGAAGACAGGGGGCCCCTACGAGCAGTACTTC.

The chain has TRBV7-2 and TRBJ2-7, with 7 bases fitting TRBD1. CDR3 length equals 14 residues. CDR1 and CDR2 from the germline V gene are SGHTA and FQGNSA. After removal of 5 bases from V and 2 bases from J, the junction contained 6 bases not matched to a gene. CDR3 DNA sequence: TGTGCCAGCAGCCCGGGGCAGGGGGCCTACGAGCAGTACTTC. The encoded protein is CASSPGQGAYEQYF.

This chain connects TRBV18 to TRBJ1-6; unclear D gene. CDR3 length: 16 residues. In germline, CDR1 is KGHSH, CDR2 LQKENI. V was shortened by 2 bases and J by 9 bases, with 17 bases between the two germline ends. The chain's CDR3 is CASSPSGDFSVSPLHF. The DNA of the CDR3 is TGTGCCAGCTCACCATCGGGAGACTTCTCGGTTTCACCCCTCCACTTT. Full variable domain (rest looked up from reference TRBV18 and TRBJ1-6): NAGVMQNPRHLVRRRGQEARLRCSPMKGHSHVYWYRQLPEEGLKFMVYLQKENIIDESGMPKERFSAEFPKEGPSILRIQQVVRGDSAAYFCASSPSGDFSVSPLHFGNGTRLTVT.

The CDR3, as DNA: TGTGCCAGCAGCTTGAGGGTGTCAGGTGTCAGCTCCCCTGGCACTGAAGCTTTCTTT. Its protein product is CASSLRVSGVSSPGTEAFF. The chain is built from TRBV7-2 and TRBJ1-1, with D hard to call. CDR1 SGHTA and CDR2 FQGNSA come from the germline V gene. This CDR3 is built from 19 residues. The V gene lost 3 bases and the J gene lost 4 bases, with 27 bases spanning the gap. Using reference TRBV7-2 and TRBJ1-1 for the parts outside the CDR3, the full variable domain is GAGVSQSPSNKVTEKGKDVELRCDPISGHTALYWYRQSLGQGLEFLIYFQGNSAPDKSGLPSDRFSAERTGGSVSTLTIQRTQQEDSAVYLCASSLRVSGVSSPGTEAFFGQGTRLTVV.

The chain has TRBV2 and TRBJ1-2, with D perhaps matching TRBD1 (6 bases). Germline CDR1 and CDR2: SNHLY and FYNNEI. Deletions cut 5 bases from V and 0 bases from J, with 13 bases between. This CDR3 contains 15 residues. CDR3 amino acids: CASSSDRTSNYGYTF. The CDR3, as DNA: TGTGCCAGCAGTTCCGACAGGACATCTAACTATGGCTACACCTTC.

The CDR3 DNA reads TGTGCCAGTAGGACGGACCGATTTAGCAATCAGCCCCAGCATTTT. Its protein is CASRTDRFSNQPQHF. This chain links TRBV19 with TRBJ1-5; D remains ambiguous. Between the trimmed V and J ends, which lost 6 bases and 0 bases, there was a span of 12 bases. Germline CDR1 reads LNHDA; CDR2 reads SQIVND (reference sequence). There are 15 residues in the CDR3. Supplemented by reference TRBV19 and TRBJ1-5, the full variable domain reads DGGITQSPKYLFRKEGQNVTLSCEQNLNHDAMYWYRQDPGQGLRLIYYSQIVNDFQKGDIAEGYSVSREKKESFPLTVTSAQKNPTAFYLCASRTDRFSNQPQHFGDGTRLSIL.

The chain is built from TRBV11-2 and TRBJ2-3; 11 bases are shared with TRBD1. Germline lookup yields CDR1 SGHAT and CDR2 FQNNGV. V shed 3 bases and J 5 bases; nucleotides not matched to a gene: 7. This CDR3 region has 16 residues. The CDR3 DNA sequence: TGTGCCAGCAGCTTGGACAGGGGGCATTTTAAAGATACGCAGTATTTT. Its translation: CASSLDRGHFKDTQYF.

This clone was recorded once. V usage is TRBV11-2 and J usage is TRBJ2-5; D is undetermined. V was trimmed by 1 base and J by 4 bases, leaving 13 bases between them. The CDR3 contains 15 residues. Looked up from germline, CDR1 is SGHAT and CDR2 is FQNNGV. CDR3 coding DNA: TGTGCCAGCAGCTTAGGGCCTAGGGCCGGAGAGACCCAGTACTTC. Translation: CASSLGPRAGETQYF.

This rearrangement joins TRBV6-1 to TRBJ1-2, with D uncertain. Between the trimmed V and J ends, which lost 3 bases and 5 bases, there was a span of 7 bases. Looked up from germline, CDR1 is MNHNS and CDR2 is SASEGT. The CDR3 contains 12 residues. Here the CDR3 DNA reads TGTGCCAGCAGTGATGGCGCGTATGGCTACACCTTC. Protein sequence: CASSDGAYGYTF.

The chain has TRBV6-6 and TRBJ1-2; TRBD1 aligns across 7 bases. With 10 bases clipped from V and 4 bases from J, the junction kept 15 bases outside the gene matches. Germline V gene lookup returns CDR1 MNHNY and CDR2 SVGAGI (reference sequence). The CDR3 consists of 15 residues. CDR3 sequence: CATDRLDREGYGYTF. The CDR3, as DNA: TGTGCCACCGATAGACTAGACAGGGAGGGCTATGGCTACACCTTC.

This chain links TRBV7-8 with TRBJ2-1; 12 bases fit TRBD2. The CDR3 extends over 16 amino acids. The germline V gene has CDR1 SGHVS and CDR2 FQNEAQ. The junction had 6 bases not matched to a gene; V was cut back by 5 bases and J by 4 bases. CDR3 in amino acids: CASSPRTSGGYNEQFF. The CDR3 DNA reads TGTGCCAGCAGCCCCAGAACTAGCGGGGGGTACAATGAGCAGTTCTTC.

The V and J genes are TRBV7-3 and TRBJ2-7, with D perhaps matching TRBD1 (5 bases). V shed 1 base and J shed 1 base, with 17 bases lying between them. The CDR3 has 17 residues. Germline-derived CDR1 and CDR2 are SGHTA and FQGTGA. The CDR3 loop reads CASSLMAGHQPSYEQYF. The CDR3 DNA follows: TGTGCCAGCAGCTTAATGGCAGGACACCAGCCTTCCTACGAGCAGTACTTC.

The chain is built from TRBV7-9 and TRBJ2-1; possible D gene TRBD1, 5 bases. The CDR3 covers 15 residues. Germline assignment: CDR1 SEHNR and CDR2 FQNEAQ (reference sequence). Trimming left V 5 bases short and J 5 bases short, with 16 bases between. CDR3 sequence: CASSPKARVNNEQFF. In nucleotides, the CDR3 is TGTGCCAGCAGCCCAAAGGCCAGGGTCAACAATGAGCAGTTCTTC.

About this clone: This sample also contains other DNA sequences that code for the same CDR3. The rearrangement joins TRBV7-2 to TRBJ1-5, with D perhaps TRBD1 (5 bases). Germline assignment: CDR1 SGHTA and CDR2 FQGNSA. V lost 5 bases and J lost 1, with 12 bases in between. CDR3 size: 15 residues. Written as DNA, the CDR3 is TGTGCCAGCAGCCCGGGGGGGGGAAGCAATCAGCCCCAGCATTTT. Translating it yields CASSPGGGSNQPQHF.

The CDR3 bases are TGCAGCGTCAACCCGGGACAGGGCCTTTACAATGAGCAGTTCTTC. Translated, it gives CSVNPGQGLYNEQFF. The chain couples TRBV29-1 to TRBJ2-1, with 9 nucleotides matching TRBD1. Looked up from germline, CDR1 is SQVTM and CDR2 is ANQGSEA. The trim removed 6 bases at V and 4 bases at J, leaving 10 bases unmatched. This CDR3 has 15 residues.

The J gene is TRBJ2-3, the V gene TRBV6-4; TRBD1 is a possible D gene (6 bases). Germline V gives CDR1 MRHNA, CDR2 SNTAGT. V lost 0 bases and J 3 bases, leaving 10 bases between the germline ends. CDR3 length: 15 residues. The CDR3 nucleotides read TGTGCCAGCAGTGACTCGCAGGGGTTGACAGATACGCAGTATTTT. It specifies CASSDSQGLTDTQYF.

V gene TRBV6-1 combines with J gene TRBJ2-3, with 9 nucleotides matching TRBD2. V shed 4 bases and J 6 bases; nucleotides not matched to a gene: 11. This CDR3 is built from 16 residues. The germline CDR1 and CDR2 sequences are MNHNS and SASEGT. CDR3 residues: CASSGFGGGAEDTQYF. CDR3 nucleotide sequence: TGTGCCAGCAGTGGGTTCGGCGGGGGGGCAGAGGATACGCAGTATTTT.

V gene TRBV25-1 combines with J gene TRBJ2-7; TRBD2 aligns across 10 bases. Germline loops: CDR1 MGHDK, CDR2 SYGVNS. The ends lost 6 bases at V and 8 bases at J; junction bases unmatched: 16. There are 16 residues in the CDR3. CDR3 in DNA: TGTGCCAGCAGCGGAGGAACTAGCGGGGCGGCGGCGAAGCAGTACTTC. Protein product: CASSGGTSGAAAKQYF.

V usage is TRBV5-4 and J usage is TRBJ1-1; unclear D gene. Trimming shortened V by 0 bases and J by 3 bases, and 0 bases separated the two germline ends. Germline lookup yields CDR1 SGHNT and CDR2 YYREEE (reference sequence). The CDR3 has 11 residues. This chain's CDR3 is CASSLDTEAFF. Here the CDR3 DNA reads TGTGCCAGCAGCTTGGACACTGAAGCTTTCTTT.

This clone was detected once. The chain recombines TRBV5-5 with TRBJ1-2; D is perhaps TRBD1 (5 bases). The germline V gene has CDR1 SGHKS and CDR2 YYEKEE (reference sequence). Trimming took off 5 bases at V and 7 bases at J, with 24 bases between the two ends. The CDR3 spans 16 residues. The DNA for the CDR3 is TGTGCCAGCAGACCCGACGTAGCAGGGTTTTCCTCTGGCTACACCTTC. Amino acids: CASRPDVAGFSSGYTF.

The DNA of the CDR3 is TGCGCCAGCAGCCCTAACACAGATACGCAGTATTTT. Its translation is CASSPNTDTQYF. The V gene is TRBV5-1, the J gene TRBJ2-3; D is uncertain. Germline assignment: CDR1 SGHRS and CDR2 YFSETQ. The CDR3 loop spans 12 amino acids. Trimming left V 4 bases short and J 2 bases short, with 5 bases between.